The sequence of this T cell receptor beta chain was determined in a study of human T cells and chemical hapten exposure (dated by TCRdb to the early 2020s). Broadly, across the study: For sensitization, 2% DPC in acetone was applied to a roughly 2 cm by roughly 2 cm area of upper inner arm skin. Blood samples were taken from patients before sensitization (week 0) and then at 2, 6 and about 24 weeks after DPC sensitization. The study tracked peripheral blood TCR repertoire changes in vivo during primary and secondary sensitization to the hapten diphenylcyclopropenone (DPC) in alopecia patients. Patch testing was performed on the upper back with Finn chambers containing 0.01% DPC, and the patch tests were scored after 6 days according to International Contact Dermatitis Research Group standards. The libraries were sequenced as a pool, and the TCR yield per sample differed mostly because of small variations in library volumes within the pool. Approximately 28 alopecia patients provided blood for TCR sequencing at one to four time points (pre-sensitization, 2, 6 and 24 weeks). The patient cohort, mostly female, included alopecia areata with under or over 50% scalp involvement, alopecia totalis and alopecia universalis. Throughout the approximately 24-week study period, patients were also given weekly therapeutic DPC doses on the scalp.

The germline V gene gives CDR1 as KGHSH and CDR2 as LQKENI. The CDR3 runs 17 amino acids, cysteine and phenylalanine included. This entry keeps only the CDR3 DNA: 51 bases, framed from base 1. Deletion took 2 bases off V and 1 base off J, with a span of 15 bases between the germline ends. This sample's time point label indicates: patch test 1, 2 weeks after DPC sensitization. Read against the paper, the sample's treatment or condition label means: therapeutic diphenylcyclopropenone sensitization with weekly scalp DPC. At each patch-test visit, blood was drawn before the patch test was applied. Eligible patients were aged 18 to 70, diagnosed with alopecia, deemed suitable for DPC therapy, and excluded if pregnant. Total RNA was isolated from unfractionated whole blood collected in Tempus Blood RNA tubes. Study-wide conclusions, independent of this receptor: DPC sensitization did not change how many TCRs were above 1 in 1000 frequency, and no evidence was found of alterations in global repertoire structure. After repeated subsampling, changes were observed in the strength of the expansion versus patch-test correlation and in the threshold at which the correlation became significant. Patch test score correlated positively with the number of PT1 expanded TCRs, reaching significance at thresholds 8, 16 and 32 but not at 4. Because all patients had alopecia, a presumed autoimmune disease, the immune response of the patients might differ from that of healthy individuals. Significantly more large CDR3 similarity clusters were formed by expanded TCRs than by pre-sensitization or healthy control sets, consistent with antigen-driven responses.

Library creation used RACE. Sequenced using a NextSeq 500. During library preparation, unique molecular identifiers were attached to individual cDNA molecules so that TCRs could be counted in a quantitative, reproducible way. For every blood RNA sample, sequencing covered both the TCR alpha and TCR beta chains. In the paper's pipeline: A median of approximately 96,000 TCRs per sample was observed, with a range of about 20,000 to 750,000. V, J and CDR3 annotation of the TCR reads was performed with the Decombinator software suite. Every sample was subsampled to the same number of TCRs (28,000) for the PS versus PT1 abundance plots. TCRs were defined as expanded if absent before sensitization and observed at least eight times at the 2-week time point. The public reads were reanalyzed by TCRdb: fastp trimming at Q25, MiXCR alignment, in-frame beta chains only. Each entry is one CDR3 protein sequence, shown with its most common DNA and genes. What appears here as the V and J calls and clone size reflects TCRdb's work, not the paper's. This sample holds approximately 80,000 distinct CDR3 sequences; 6% to 9% were observed only once. Together, the top ten hold approximately 1.5% of the sample.

This clonotype came up a few times. The antigen this receptor binds is unknown. Qualities for individual bases were not recorded, and no much larger clone is one base off. The receptor comes from a woman in her 30s with alopecia areata. Some clones in this sample may be carry-over from other donors' samples. The specimen comprised whole blood, sampled in connection with sensitization to the hapten diphenylcyclopropenone (DPC). The chain joins TRBV18 to TRBJ1-5; the D segment cannot be called with confidence. Here is the DNA: TGTGCCAGCTCACCAGTTTTCCGATCGGAAAGCAATCAGCCCCAGCATTTT. It codes for CASSPVFRSESNQPQHF.